This T cell receptor (beta chain) was found in a study of hypomethylating agent response in myelodysplastic syndrome. The overall study: A diploid cytogenetic profile was most common; mean age around 75 +/- 6.5 years. TET2 mutation, the most common, occurred in about 45% of the 11 patients.

Comment on this clone: Its antigen remains unidentified.

The CDR3 runs 14 residues. In germline, CDR1 is SGHAT, CDR2 FQNNGV. Trimming left V 2 bases short and J 6 bases short, with 13 bases between. In the source study's methods: Of approximately 180,000 unique clonotypes, roughly 1.7% were previously reported viral-epitope-specific in VDJdb. Sequencing was performed with immunoSEQ multiplex PCR; in TCRdb, only in-frame clones are kept and a portion is missing. V and J calls plus clone size are reproduced from that table; the DNA served to infer D and trimming. This sample has 1,100 or so clones, with roughly 80% found just once. Study-level results: Lack of age-matching between healthy donors and MDS patients could bias comparison.

The chain is built from TRBV11-2 and TRBJ1-2, with D perhaps matching TRBD1 (5 bases). The TCR sequence derives from a human donor with myelodysplastic syndrome. The sequencing here drew on bone marrow, taken before or after starting hypomethylating agent treatment for myelodysplastic syndrome (not recorded which). CDR3 in amino acids: CASSLPSQGHGYTF. CDR3 DNA sequence: TGTGCCAGCAGCTTACCTTCCCAGGGTCATGGCTACACCTTC. Variable domain in full (rest from reference TRBV11-2 and TRBJ1-2): EAGVAQSPRYKIIEKRQSVAFWCNPISGHATLYWYQQILGQGPKLLIQFQNNGVVDDSQLPKDRFSAERLKGVDSTLKIQPAKLEDSAVYLCASSLPSQGHGYTFGSGTRLTVV.